These 7 T cell receptor beta chains came from one sample sequenced in a study of CD8 T cells in Susac syndrome. Reverse transcription of about 0.5 to 1 ug RNA used random hexamers. TCRdb ran MiXCR on the immunoSEQ multiplex PCR reads and lists one entry per CDR3 protein. The table records roughly 140,000 distinct CDR3 sequences, approximately 96% of them present only once. Sequencing used CD4+ T cells from PBMCs. The receptors originated from a human donor with Susac syndrome.

The J gene is TRBJ2-7, the V gene TRBV14, with 9 bases lining up with TRBD2. The J segment lost 4 bases and the V segment lost 1 base, leaving 2 bases of the junction unmatched. This CDR3 comprises 14 residues. Germline CDR1 reads SGHDN; CDR2 reads FVKESK. Here the CDR3 reads CASSQGTSAYEQYF. The CDR3, as DNA: TGTGCCAGCAGCCAAGGGACTAGCGCATACGAGCAGTACTTC.

The chain carries TRBV19 and TRBJ1-5; D unclear. This CDR3 region has 12 residues. Germline CDR1 reads LNHDA; CDR2 reads SQIVND (reference sequence). The V gene lost 3 bases and the J gene lost 7 bases, with 7 bases spanning the gap. For the CDR3, the DNA is TGTGCCAGTAGTATCAGCCAACAGCCCCAGCATTTT. Translated: CASSISQQPQHF.

This clonotype has just a few counts. The rearrangement joins TRBV14 to TRBJ2-5; D is perhaps TRBD1 or TRBD2 (5 bases each). The germline CDR1 and CDR2 sequences are SGHDN and FVKESK. The V end was cut by 4 bases, the J end by 5 bases, with 20 bases between. The CDR3 length is 16 residues. CDR3 coding DNA: TGTGCCAGCAGCCCACTGGGACCGCCGGGCGGGGAGACCCAGTACTTC. It codes for CASSPLGPPGGETQYF.

The CDR3: CASSQDLQPPTDTQYF. The CDR3 DNA sequence: TGTGCCAGCAGCCAAGATTTACAGCCCCCCACAGATACGCAGTATTTT. The chain recombines TRBV4-2 with TRBJ2-3, with D unresolved. The V end was cut by 0 bases, the J end by 2 bases, with 12 bases between. Germline CDR1 reads LGHNA; CDR2 reads YNFKEQ. CDR3 size: 16 residues.

CDR3 nucleotides: TGCGCCAGCAGCCAAACCGGGACTAGCGGTAGCACAGATACGCAGTATTTT. Translating gives CASSQTGTSGSTDTQYF. The rearrangement links TRBV4-1 to TRBJ2-3, with 11 bases aligning to TRBD2. This CDR3 comprises 17 residues. Germline loops: CDR1 MGHRA, CDR2 YSYEKL. Trimming cost V 2 bases and J 0 bases; bases outside gene matches: 4.

The J gene is TRBJ2-3, the V gene TRBV29-1; no clear D. This CDR3 has 12 residues. The germline V and J ends were trimmed by 4 bases and 5 bases, with 10 bases remaining between them. Germline V gene data show CDR1 as SQVTM and CDR2 as ANQGSEA. CDR3 in amino acids: CSVVVPGDTQYF. The CDR3 region has the DNA TGCAGCGTTGTAGTCCCGGGAGATACGCAGTATTTT.

The chain is built from TRBV7-9 and TRBJ2-5; 7 bases are shared with TRBD2. The germline V gene encodes CDR1 SEHNR and CDR2 FQNEAQ (reference sequence). V lost 8 bases to trimming and J lost 1 base; unmatched junction nucleotides: 4. The CDR3 has 13 amino acids. The DNA of the CDR3 is TGTGCCAGCGCAGCTAGCGGCCAAGAGACCCAGTACTTC. Residues: CASAASGQETQYF. The variable domain in full, completed from reference TRBV7-9 and TRBJ2-5, reads DTGVSQNPRHKITKRGQNVTFRCDPISEHNRLYWYRQTLGQGPEFLTYFQNEAQLEKSRLLSDRFSAERPKGSFSTLEIQRTEQGDSAMYLCASAASGQETQYFGPGTRLLVL.